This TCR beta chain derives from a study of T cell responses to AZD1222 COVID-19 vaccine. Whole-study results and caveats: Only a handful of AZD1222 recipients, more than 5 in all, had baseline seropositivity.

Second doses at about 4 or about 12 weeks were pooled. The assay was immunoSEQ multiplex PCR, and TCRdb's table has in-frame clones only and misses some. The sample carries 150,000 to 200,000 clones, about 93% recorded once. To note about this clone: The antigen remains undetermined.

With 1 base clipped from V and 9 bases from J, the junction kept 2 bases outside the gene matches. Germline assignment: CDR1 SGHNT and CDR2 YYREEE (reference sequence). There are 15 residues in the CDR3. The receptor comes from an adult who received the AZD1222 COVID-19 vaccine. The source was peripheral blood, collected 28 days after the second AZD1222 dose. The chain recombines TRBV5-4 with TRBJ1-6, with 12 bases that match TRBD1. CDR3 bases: TGTGCCAGCAGCTTGTCGGGACAGGGGGCTTCACCCCTCCACTTT. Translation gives CASSLSGQGASPLHF. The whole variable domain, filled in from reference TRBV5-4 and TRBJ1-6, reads ETGVTQSPTHLIKTRGQQVTLRCSSQSGHNTVSWYQQALGQGPQFIFQYYREEENGRGNFPPRFSGLQFPNYSSELNVNALELDDSALYLCASSLSGQGASPLHFGNGTRLTVT.